This T cell receptor (beta chain) was identified in a study of cytomegalovirus exposure and HLA in healthy donors. Findings of the study overall: With later analysis, a missense DCLRE1C variant became linked to TCR beta V- and J-gene trimming. Analysis performed later showed TCR beta chains linked to HLA being more clonally expanded than equally common others.

Worth noting for this clone: Its antigen is unknown.

It was healthy bone marrow donors who served as donors. PCR involved 60 Vbeta and 13 Jbeta primers. As originally analysed: In a later analysis, of roughly 73 million unique beta chains, about 11 million appeared in at least two donors. Clones were read by immunoSEQ multiplex PCR, and TCRdb kept only the in-frame ones, dropping some. That table gives V, J and clone size, and the DNA gave D and trimming. The data contain about 40,000 clones, 70% to 90% of them singletons. Germline-derived CDR1 and CDR2 are SNHLY and FYNNEI. Trimming took off 0 bases at V and 7 bases at J, with 10 bases between the two ends. This CDR3 is built from 15 residues.

Sequenced material: PBMCs. The receptor was derived from a middle-aged woman in good health and CMV-seropositive. The chain joins TRBV2 to TRBJ1-6; TRBD1 is a possible D gene (6 bases). CDR3 bases: TGTGCCAGCAGTGAAGCGGCAGGGGAAAATTCACCCCTCCACTTT. It is translated as CASSEAAGENSPLHF.